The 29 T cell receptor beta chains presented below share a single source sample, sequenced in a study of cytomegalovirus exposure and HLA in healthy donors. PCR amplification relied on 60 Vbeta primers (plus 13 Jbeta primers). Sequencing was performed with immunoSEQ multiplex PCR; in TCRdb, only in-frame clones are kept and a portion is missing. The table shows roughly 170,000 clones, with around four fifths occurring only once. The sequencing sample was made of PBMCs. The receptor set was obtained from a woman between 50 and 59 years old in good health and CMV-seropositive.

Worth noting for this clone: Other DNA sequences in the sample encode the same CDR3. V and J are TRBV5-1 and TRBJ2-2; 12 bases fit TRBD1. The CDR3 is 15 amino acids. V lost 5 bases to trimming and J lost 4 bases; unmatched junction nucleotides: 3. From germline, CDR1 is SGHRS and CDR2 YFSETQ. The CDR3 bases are TGCGCCAGCAGTTCGGGACAGGGGGCCACCGGGGAGCTGTTTTTT. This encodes CASSSGQGATGELFF.

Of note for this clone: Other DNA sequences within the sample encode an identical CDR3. In DNA form, the CDR3 reads TGTGCCAGCAGCGTAGGTGCAGGGGGCTATGGCTACACCTTC. Amino acids: CASSVGAGGYGYTF. This chain joins TRBV9 and TRBJ1-2; 7 bases are shared with TRBD1. The V gene end was trimmed by 0 bases and the J gene end by 4 bases; junction bases not matched to a gene: 3. The CDR3 covers 14 residues. Looked up from germline, CDR1 is SGDLS and CDR2 is YYNGEE. The whole variable domain, remainder taken from reference TRBV9 and TRBJ1-2, is DSGVTQTPKHLITATGQRVTLRCSPRSGDLSVYWYQQSLDQGLQFLIQYYNGEERAKGNILERFSAQQFPDLHSELNLSSLELGDSALYFCASSVGAGGYGYTFGSGTRLTVV.

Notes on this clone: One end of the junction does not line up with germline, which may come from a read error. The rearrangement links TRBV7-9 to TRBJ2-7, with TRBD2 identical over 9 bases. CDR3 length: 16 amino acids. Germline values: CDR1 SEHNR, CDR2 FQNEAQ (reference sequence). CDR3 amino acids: CSSSPEVTSGSYEQYF. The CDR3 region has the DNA TGTTCCAGCAGCCCTGAAGTTACTAGCGGGTCCTACGAGCAGTACTTC.

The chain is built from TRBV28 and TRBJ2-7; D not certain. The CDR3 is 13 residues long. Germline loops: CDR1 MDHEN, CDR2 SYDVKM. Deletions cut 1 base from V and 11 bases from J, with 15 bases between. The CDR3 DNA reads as TGTGCCAGCAGTTTATCTCCCATGACCCTAGAGTACTTC. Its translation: CASSLSPMTLEYF.

This chain's CDR3 is CAISEPSGLAGVNEQFF. CDR3 bases: TGTGCCATCAGTGAGCCTTCTGGACTAGCGGGGGTAAATGAGCAGTTCTTC. The gene calls are TRBV10-3 and TRBJ2-1; 13 bases are a match to TRBD2. In germline, CDR1 is ENHRY, CDR2 SYGVKD. The CDR3 extends over 17 amino acids. V shed 2 bases, J shed 7 bases, and the junction held 8 bases outside the gene matches.

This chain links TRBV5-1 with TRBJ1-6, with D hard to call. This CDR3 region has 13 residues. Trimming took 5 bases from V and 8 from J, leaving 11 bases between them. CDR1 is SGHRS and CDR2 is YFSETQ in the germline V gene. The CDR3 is CASRLGGDSPLHF. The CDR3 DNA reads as TGCGCCAGCAGATTAGGCGGGGATTCACCCCTCCACTTT.

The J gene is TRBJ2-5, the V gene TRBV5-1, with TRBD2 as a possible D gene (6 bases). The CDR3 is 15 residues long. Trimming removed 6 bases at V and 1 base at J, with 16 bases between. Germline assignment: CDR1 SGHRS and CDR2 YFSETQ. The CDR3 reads CASMGRRGAQETQYF. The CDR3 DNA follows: TGCGCCAGCATGGGAAGGCGGGGAGCCCAAGAGACCCAGTACTTC.

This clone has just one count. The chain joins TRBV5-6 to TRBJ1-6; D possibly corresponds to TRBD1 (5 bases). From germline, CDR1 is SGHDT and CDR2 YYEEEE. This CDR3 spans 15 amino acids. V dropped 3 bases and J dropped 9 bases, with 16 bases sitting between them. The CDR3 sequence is CASSWGGVGGSPLHF. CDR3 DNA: TGTGCCAGCAGCTGGGGGGGGGTTGGTGGTTCACCCCTCCACTTT.

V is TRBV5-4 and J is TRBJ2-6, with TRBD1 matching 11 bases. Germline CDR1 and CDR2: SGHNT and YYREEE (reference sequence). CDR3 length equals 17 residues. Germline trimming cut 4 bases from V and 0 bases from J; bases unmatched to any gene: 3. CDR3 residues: CASSPGQGDSGANVLTF. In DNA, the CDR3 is TGTGCCAGCAGCCCGGGACAGGGGGACTCTGGGGCCAACGTCCTGACTTTC.

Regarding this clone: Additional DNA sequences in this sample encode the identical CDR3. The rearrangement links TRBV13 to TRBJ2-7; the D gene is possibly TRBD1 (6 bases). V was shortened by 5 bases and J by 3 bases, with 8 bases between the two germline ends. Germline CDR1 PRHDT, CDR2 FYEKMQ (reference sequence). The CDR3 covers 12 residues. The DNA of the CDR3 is TGTGCCAGCAGCCAGGGGCGCTACGAGCAGTACTTC. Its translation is CASSQGRYEQYF.

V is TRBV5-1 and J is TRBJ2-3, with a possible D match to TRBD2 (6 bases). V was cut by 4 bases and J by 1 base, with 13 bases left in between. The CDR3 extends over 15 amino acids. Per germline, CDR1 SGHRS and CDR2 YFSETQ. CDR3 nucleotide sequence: TGCGCCAGCAGCCCCGGGCGGGGCGGCACAGATACGCAGTATTTT. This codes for CASSPGRGGTDTQYF.

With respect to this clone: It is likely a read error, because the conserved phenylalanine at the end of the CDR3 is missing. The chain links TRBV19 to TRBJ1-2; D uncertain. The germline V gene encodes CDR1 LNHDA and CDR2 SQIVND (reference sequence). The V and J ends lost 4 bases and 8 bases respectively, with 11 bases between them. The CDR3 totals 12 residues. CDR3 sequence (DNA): TGTGCCAGTAGTACCTCCGGGTACGGCTACACCCTC. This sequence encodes CASSTSGYGYTL.

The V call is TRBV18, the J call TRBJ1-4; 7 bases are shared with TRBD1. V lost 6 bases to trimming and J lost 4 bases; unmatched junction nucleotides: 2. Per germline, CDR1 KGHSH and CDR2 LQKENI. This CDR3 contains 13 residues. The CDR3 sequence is CASSGQYNEKLFF. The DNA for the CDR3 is TGTGCCAGCTCGGGACAGTATAATGAAAAACTGTTTTTT.

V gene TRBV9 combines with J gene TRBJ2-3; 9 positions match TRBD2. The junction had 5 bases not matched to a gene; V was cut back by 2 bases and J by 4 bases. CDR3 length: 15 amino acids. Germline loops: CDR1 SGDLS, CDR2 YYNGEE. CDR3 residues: CASSVGAGGPDTQYF. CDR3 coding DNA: TGTGCCAGCAGCGTTGGGGCGGGGGGGCCAGATACGCAGTATTTT.

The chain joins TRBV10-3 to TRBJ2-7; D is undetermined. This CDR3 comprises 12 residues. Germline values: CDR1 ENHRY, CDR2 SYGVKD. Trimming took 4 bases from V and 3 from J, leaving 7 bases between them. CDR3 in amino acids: CAISGGDYEQYF. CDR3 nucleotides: TGTGCCATCAGTGGAGGAGACTACGAGCAGTACTTC.

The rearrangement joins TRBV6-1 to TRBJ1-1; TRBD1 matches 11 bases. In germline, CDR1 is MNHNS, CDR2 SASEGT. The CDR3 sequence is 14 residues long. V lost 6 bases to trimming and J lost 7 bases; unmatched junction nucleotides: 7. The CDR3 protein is CASSRTGGRNEAFF. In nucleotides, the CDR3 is TGTGCCAGCAGCCGGACAGGGGGCCGTAATGAAGCTTTCTTT.

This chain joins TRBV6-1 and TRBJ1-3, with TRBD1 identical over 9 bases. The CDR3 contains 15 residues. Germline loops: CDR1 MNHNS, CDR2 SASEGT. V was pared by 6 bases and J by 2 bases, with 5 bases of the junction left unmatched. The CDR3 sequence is CASSRTGAPGNTIYF. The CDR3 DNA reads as TGTGCCAGCAGCCGGACAGGGGCCCCTGGAAACACCATATATTTT.

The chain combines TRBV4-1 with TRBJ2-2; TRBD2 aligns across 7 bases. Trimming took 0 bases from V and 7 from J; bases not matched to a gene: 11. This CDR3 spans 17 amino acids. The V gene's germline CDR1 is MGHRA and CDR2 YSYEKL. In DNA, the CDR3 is TGCGCCAGCAGCCAAGATCGGGACGGGGGGTATAGCGGGGAGCTGTTTTTT. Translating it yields CASSQDRDGGYSGELFF.

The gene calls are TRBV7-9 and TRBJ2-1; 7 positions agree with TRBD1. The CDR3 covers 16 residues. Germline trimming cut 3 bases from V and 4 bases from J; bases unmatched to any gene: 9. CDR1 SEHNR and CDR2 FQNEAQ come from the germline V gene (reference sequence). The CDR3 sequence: CASSFSGGPKYNEQFF. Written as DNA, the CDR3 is TGTGCCAGCAGCTTTTCAGGGGGACCTAAGTACAATGAGCAGTTCTTC. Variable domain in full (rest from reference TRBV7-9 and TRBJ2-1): DTGVSQNPRHKITKRGQNVTFRCDPISEHNRLYWYRQTLGQGPEFLTYFQNEAQLEKSRLLSDRFSAERPKGSFSTLEIQRTEQGDSAMYLCASSFSGGPKYNEQFFGPGTRLTVL.

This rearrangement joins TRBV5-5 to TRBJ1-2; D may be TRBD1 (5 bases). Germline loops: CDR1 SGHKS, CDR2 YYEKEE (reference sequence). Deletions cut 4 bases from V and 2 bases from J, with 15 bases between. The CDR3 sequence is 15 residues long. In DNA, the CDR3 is TGTGCCAGCAGCCTAGGCAGCGGGGGAAACTATGGCTACACCTTC. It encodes CASSLGSGGNYGYTF. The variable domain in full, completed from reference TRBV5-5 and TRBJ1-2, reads DAGVTQSPTHLIKTRGQQVTLRCSPISGHKSVSWYQQVLGQGPQFIFQYYEKEERGRGNFPDRFSARQFPNYSSELNVNALLLGDSALYLCASSLGSGGNYGYTFGSGTRLTVV.

This CDR3 is CSALDRVEQYF. CDR3 in DNA: TGCAGTGCCCTTGACAGGGTTGAGCAGTACTTC. The chain joins TRBV20-1 to TRBJ2-7; 7 nucleotides align to TRBD1. The CDR3 is 11 residues long. After removal of 6 bases from V and 7 bases from J, the junction contained 6 bases not matched to a gene. In germline, CDR1 is DFQATT, CDR2 SNEGSKA (reference sequence).

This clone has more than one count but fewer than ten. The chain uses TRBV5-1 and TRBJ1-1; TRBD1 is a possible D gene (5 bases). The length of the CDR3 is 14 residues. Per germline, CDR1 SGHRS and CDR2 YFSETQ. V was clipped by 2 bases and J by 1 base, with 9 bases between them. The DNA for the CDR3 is TGCGCCAGCAGCTTCGCACAGGAGAACACTGAAGCTTTCTTT. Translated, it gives CASSFAQENTEAFF.

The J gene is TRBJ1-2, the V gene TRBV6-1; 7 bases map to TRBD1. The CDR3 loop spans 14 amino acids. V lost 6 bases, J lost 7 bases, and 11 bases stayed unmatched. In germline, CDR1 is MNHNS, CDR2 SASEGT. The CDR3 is CASRPLTGSGGYTF. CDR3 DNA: TGTGCCAGCAGGCCTCTGACAGGGAGTGGTGGCTACACCTTC.

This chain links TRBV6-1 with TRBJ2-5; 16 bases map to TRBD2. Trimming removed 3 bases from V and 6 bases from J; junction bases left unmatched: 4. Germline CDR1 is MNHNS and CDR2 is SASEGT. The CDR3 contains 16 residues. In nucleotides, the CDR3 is TGTGCCAGCAGTGAGGGGACTAGCGGGGGGGCCCAGACCCAGTACTTC. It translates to CASSEGTSGGAQTQYF.

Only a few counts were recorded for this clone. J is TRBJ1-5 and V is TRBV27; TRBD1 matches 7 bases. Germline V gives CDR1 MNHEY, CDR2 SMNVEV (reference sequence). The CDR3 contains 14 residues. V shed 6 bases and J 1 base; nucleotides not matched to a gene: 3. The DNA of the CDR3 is TGTGCCAGCAGACACAGGGGAAGCAATCAGCCCCAGCATTTT. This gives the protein CASRHRGSNQPQHF.

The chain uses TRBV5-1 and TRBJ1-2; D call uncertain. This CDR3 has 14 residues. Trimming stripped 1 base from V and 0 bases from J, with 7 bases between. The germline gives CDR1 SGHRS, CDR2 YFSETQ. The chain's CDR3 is CASSLSEANYGYTF. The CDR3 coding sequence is TGCGCCAGCAGCTTGTCGGAGGCTAACTATGGCTACACCTTC. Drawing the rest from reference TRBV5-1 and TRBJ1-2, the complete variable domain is KAGVTQTPRYLIKTRGQQVTLSCSPISGHRSVSWYQQTPGQGLQFLFEYFSETQRNKGNFPGRFSGRQFSNSRSEMNVSTLELGDSALYLCASSLSEANYGYTFGSGTRLTVV.

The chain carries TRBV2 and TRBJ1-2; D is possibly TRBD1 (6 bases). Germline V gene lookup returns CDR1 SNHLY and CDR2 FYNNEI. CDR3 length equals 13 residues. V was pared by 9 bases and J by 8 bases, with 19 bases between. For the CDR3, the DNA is TGTGCCAGTTCGATAAGTACAGGGCGAGGCTACACCTTC. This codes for CASSISTGRGYTF.

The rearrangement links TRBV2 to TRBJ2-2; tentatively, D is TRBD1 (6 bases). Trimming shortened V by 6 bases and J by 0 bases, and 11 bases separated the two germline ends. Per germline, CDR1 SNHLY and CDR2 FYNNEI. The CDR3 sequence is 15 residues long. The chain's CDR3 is CASRVWTANTGELFF. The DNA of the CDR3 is TGTGCCAGCAGGGTCTGGACAGCGAACACCGGGGAGCTGTTTTTT. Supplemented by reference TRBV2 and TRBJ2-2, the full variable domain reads EPEVTQTPSHQVTQMGQEVILRCVPISNHLYFYWYRQILGQKVEFLVSFYNNEISEKSEIFDDQFSVERPDGSNFTLKIRSTKLEDSAMYFCASRVWTANTGELFFGEGSRLTVL.

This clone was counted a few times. Written as DNA, the CDR3 is TGTGCCAGTAGTCCCTTCGGACAGGGTGTCTACGAGCAGTACTTC. It translates to CASSPFGQGVYEQYF. V usage is TRBV19 and J usage is TRBJ2-7; TRBD1 matches 8 bases. The V gene's germline CDR1 is LNHDA and CDR2 SQIVND (reference sequence). This CDR3 has 15 amino acids. Germline trimming cut 5 bases from V and 3 bases from J; bases unmatched to any gene: 9.